This T cell receptor beta chain derives from a study of cytomegalovirus exposure and HLA in healthy donors. Study results and limitations: The tendency of first-cohort TCR clusters to co-occur in the 120 or so validation repertoires was the finding of a later analysis.

With regard to this clone: Its antigen remains unidentified.

The method was immunoSEQ multiplex PCR; TCRdb's version includes in-frame clones alone and lacks a portion of them. This sample has about 250,000 clones; roughly 87% occur once, and the top ten carry about 11%. The germline gives CDR1 SEHNR, CDR2 FQNEAQ (reference sequence). V lost 3 bases and J 5 bases, leaving 10 bases between the germline ends. The CDR3 has 14 residues. Sequenced input: PBMCs. This rearrangement joins TRBV7-9 to TRBJ2-2, with D maybe TRBD1 (5 bases). The TCR comes from a man younger than 30 in good health and CMV-seropositive. CDR3 sequence: CASSFQGRTGELFF. CDR3 sequence (DNA): TGTGCCAGCAGCTTTCAGGGTCGAACCGGGGAGCTGTTTTTT. The entire variable domain, with the rest obtained from reference TRBV7-9 and TRBJ2-2, is as follows: DTGVSQNPRHKITKRGQNVTFRCDPISEHNRLYWYRQTLGQGPEFLTYFQNEAQLEKSRLLSDRFSAERPKGSFSTLEIQRTEQGDSAMYLCASSFQGRTGELFFGEGSRLTVL.